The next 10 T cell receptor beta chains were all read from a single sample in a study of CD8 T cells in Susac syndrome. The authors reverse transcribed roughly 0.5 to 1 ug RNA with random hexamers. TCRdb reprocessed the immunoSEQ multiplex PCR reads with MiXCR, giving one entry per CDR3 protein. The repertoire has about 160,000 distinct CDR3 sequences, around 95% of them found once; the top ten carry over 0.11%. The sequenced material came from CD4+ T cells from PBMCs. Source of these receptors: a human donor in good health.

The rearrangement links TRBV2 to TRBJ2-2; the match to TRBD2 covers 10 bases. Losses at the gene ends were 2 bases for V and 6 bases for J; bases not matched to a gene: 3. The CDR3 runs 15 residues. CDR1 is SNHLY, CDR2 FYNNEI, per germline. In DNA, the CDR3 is TGTGCCAGCAGTGAACGTAGCGGGGGGCCCGGGGAGCTGTTTTTT. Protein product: CASSERSGGPGELFF.

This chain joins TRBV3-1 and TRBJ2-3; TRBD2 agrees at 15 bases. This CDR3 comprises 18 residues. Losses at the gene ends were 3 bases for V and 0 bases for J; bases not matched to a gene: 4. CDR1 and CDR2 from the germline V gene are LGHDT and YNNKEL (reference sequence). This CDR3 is CASSQGGLAGGSTDTQYF. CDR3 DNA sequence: TGTGCCAGCAGCCAGGGGGGACTAGCGGGGGGTAGCACAGATACGCAGTATTTT.

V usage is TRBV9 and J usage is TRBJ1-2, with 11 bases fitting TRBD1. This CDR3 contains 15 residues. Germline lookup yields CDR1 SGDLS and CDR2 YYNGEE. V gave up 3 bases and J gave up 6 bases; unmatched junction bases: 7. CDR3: CASSAAGQGEDGYTF. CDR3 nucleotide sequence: TGTGCCAGCAGCGCCGCGGGACAGGGGGAGGATGGCTACACCTTC. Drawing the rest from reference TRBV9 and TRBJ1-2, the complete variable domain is DSGVTQTPKHLITATGQRVTLRCSPRSGDLSVYWYQQSLDQGLQFLIQYYNGEERAKGNILERFSAQQFPDLHSELNLSSLELGDSALYFCASSAAGQGEDGYTFGSGTRLTVV.

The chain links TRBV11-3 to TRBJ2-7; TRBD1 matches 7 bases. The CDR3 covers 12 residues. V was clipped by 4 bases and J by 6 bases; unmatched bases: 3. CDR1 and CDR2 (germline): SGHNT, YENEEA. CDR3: CASSSRQGEQYF. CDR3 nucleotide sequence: TGTGCCAGCAGCTCTCGACAGGGCGAGCAGTACTTC.

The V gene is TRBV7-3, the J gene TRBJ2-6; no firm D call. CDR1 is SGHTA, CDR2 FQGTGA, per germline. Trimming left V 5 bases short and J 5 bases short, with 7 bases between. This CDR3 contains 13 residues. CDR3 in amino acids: CASSPFRANVLTF. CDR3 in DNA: TGTGCCAGCAGCCCCTTCAGGGCCAACGTCCTGACTTTC. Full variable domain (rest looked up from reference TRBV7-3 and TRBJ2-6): GAGVSQTPSNKVTEKGKYVELRCDPISGHTALYWYRQSLGQGPEFLIYFQGTGAADDSGLPNDRFFAVRPEGSVSTLKIQRTERGDSAVYLCASSPFRANVLTFGAGSRLTVL.

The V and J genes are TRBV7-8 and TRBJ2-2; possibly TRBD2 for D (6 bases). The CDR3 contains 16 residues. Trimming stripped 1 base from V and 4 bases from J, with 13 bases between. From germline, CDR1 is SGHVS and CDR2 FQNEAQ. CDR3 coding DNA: TGTGCCAGCAGCTTAGGCGGGGCCAGGTCCACCGGGGAGCTGTTTTTT. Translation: CASSLGGARSTGELFF.

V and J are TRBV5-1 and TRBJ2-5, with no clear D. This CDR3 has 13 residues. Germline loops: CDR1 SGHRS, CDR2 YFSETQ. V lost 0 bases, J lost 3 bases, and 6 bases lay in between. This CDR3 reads CASSLESKETQYF. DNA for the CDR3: TGCGCCAGCAGCTTGGAAAGTAAAGAGACCCAGTACTTC.

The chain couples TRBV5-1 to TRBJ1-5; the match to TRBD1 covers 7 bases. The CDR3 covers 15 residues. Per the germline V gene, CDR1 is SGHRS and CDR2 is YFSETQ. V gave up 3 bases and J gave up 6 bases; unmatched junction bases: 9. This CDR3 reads CASSSLGQDGQPQHF. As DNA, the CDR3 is TGCGCCAGCAGCTCCCTAGGACAGGACGGTCAGCCCCAGCATTTT.

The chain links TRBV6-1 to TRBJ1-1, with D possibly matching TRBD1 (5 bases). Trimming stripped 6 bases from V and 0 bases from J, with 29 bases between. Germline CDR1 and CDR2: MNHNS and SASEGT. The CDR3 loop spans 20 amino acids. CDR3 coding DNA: TGTGCCAGCAGGACTATGCGGGGGACCTCGATCCTAGCTATGAACACTGAAGCTTTCTTT. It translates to CASRTMRGTSILAMNTEAFF.

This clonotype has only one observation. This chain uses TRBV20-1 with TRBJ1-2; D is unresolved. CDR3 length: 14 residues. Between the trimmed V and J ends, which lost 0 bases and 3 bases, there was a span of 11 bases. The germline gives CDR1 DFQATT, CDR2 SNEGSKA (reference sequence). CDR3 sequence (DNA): TGCAGTGCTAGAGAGGTCAGTGCCGACTATGGCTACACCTTC. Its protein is CSAREVSADYGYTF.